These 4 T cell receptor beta chains were all obtained from the same sample, sequenced in a study of CD8 T cells in Susac syndrome. Random hexamers were used to reverse transcribe the RNA input (roughly 0.5 to 1 ug). TCRdb reprocessed the immunoSEQ multiplex PCR reads with MiXCR, giving one entry per CDR3 protein. The sample consists of 250,000 to 300,000 distinct CDR3 sequences, 65% to 90% of them appearing once. Sample: CD8+ T cells from PBMCs. The source of these receptors is a human donor with multiple sclerosis.

The V and J genes are TRBV19 and TRBJ1-5; D is unclear. This CDR3 has 14 residues. The germline V gene encodes CDR1 LNHDA and CDR2 SQIVND (reference sequence). With 6 bases removed from V and 4 bases from J, the gap between germline ends came to 13 bases. CDR3 DNA: TGTGCCAGTAGAAAGGGATTGGGAAATCAGCCCCAGCATTTT. It codes for CASRKGLGNQPQHF. The full variable domain, rest sourced from reference TRBV19 and TRBJ1-5, is DGGITQSPKYLFRKEGQNVTLSCEQNLNHDAMYWYRQDPGQGLRLIYYSQIVNDFQKGDIAEGYSVSREKKESFPLTVTSAQKNPTAFYLCASRKGLGNQPQHFGDGTRLSIL.

The CDR3 sequence is CASSYGSLGEQYF. In nucleotides, the CDR3 is TGTGCCAGCAGCTACGGGAGTTTGGGGGAGCAGTACTTC. This chain uses TRBV27 with TRBJ2-7, with a weak D call TRBD2 (6 bases). Germline values: CDR1 MNHEY, CDR2 SMNVEV (reference sequence). The V end was cut by 6 bases, the J end by 7 bases, with 16 bases between. The CDR3 runs to 13 residues.

The rearrangement uses TRBV9 and TRBJ2-1; 7 nucleotides line up with TRBD2. Looked up from germline, CDR1 is SGDLS and CDR2 is YYNGEE. This CDR3 is 17 amino acids long. Losses at the gene ends were 0 bases for V and 5 bases for J; bases not matched to a gene: 11. The CDR3 DNA sequence: TGTGCCAGCAGCGTAGCTTCCAGCGGGATGGGGCACAATGAGCAGTTCTTC. Translation gives CASSVASSGMGHNEQFF.

CDR3 sequence: CASSPGWNTEAFF. CDR3 sequence (DNA): TGTGCCAGCAGCCCAGGATGGAACACTGAAGCTTTCTTT. V and J are TRBV6-5 and TRBJ1-1; D is unclear. The V gene's germline CDR1 is MNHEY and CDR2 SVGAGI. This CDR3 has 13 residues. Trimming left V 6 bases short and J 1 base short, with 9 bases between.